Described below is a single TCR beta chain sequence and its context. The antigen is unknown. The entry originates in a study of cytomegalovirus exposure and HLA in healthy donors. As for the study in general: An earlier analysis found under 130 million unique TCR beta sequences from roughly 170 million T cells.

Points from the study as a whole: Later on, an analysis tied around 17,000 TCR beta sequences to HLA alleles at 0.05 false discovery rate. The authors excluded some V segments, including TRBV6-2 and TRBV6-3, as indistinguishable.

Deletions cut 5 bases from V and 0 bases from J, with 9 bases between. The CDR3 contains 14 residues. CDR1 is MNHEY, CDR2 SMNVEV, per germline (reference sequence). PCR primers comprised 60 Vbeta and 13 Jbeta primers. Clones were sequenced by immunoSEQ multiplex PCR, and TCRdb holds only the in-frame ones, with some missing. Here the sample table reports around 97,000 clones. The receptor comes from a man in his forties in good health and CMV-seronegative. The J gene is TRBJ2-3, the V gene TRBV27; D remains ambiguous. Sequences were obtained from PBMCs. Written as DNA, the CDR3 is TGTGCCAGCAGTCCTATGACTAGCACAGATACGCAGTATTTT. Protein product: CASSPMTSTDTQYF.